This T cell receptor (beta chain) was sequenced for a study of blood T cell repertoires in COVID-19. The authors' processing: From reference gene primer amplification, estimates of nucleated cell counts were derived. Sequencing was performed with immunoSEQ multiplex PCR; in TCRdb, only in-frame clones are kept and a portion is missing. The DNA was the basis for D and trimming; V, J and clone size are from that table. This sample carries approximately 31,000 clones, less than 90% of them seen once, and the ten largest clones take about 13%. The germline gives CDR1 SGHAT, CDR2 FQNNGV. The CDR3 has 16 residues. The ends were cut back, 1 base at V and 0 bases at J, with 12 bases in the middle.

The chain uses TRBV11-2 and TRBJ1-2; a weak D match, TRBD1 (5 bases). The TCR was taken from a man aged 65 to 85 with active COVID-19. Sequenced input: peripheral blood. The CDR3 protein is CASSLGQGRTNYGYTF. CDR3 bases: TGTGCCAGCAGCTTAGGGCAGGGCCGGACTAACTATGGCTACACCTTC. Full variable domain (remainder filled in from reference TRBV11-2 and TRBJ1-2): EAGVAQSPRYKIIEKRQSVAFWCNPISGHATLYWYQQILGQGPKLLIQFQNNGVVDDSQLPKDRFSAERLKGVDSTLKIQPAKLEDSAVYLCASSLGQGRTNYGYTFGSGTRLTVV.